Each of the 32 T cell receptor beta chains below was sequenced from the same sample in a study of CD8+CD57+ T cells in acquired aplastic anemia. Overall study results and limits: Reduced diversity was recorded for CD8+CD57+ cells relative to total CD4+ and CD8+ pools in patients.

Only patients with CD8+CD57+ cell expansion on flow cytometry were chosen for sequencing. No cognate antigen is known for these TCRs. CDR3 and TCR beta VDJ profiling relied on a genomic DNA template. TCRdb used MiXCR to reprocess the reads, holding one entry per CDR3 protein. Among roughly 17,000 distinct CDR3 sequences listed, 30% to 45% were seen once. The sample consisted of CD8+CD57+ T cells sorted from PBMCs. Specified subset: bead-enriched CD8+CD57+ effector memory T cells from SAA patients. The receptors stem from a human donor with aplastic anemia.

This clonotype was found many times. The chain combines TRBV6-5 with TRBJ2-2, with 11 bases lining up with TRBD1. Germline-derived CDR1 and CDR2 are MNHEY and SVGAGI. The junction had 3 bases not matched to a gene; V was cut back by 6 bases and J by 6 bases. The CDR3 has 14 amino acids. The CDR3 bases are TGTGCCAGCAGACAGGGACAGGGGGCCGGGGAGCTGTTTTTT. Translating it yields CASRQGQGAGELFF.

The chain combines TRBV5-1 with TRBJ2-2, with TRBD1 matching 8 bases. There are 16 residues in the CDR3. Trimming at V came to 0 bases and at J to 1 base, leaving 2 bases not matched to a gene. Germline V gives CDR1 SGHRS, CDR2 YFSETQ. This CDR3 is CASSLVGTGNTGELFF. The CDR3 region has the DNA TGCGCCAGCAGCTTGGTTGGGACAGGGAACACCGGGGAGCTGTTTTTT.

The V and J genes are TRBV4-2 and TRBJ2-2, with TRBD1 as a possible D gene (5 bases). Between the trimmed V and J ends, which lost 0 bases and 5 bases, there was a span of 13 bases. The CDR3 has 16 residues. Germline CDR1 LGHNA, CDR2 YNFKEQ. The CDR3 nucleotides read TGTGCCAGCAGCCAAGAAAATAGGGGCGTGACCGGGGAGCTGTTTTTT. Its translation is CASSQENRGVTGELFF.

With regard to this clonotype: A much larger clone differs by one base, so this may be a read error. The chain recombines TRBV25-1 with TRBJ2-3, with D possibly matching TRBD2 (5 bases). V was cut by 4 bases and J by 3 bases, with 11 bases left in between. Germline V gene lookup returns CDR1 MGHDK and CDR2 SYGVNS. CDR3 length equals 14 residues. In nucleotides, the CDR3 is TGTGCCAGCAGTGGCCGGGGATCGACAGATACGCAGTATTTT. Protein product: CASSGRGSTDTQYF.

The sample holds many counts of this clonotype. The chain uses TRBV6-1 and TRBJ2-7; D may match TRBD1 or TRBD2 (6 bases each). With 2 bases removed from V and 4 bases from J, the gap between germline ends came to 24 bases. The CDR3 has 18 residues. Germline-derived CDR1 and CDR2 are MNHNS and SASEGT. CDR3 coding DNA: TGTGCCAGCAGTGAAAGAAACCGGGACTCCTTGCAGGGGTACGAGCAGTACTTC. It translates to CASSERNRDSLQGYEQYF.

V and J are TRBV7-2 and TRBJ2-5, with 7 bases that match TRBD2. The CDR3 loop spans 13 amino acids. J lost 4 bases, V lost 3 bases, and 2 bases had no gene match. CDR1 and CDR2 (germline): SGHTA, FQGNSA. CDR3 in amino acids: CASSFERGETQYF. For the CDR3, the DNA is TGTGCCAGCAGCTTCGAGCGGGGAGAGACCCAGTACTTC. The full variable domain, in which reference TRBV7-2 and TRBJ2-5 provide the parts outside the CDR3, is GAGVSQSPSNKVTEKGKDVELRCDPISGHTALYWYRQSLGQGLEFLIYFQGNSAPDKSGLPSDRFSAERTGGSVSTLTIQRTQQEDSAVYLCASSFERGETQYFGPGTRLLVL.

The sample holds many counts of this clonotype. CDR3 protein: CASIDVGAGGYTF. In DNA, the CDR3 is TGTGCCAGCATCGATGTAGGGGCTGGTGGCTACACCTTC. This sequence joins TRBV11-2 and TRBJ1-2; TRBD1 is a possible D gene (5 bases). Trimming left V 7 bases short and J 7 bases short, with 16 bases between. This CDR3 region has 13 residues. The germline CDR1 and CDR2 sequences are SGHAT and FQNNGV.

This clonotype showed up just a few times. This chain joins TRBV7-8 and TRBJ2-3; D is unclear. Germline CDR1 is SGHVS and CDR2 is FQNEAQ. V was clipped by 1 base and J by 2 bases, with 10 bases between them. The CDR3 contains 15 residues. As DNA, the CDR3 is TGTGCCAGCAGCTTAGATGGTGTGTACACAGATACGCAGTATTTT. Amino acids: CASSLDGVYTDTQYF.

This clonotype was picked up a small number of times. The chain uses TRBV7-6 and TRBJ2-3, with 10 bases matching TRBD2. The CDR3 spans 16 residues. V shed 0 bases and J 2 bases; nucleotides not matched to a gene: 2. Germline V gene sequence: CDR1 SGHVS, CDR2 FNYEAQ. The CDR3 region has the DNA TGTGCCAGCAGCTTAGCTAGCGGGGGGTTCACAGATACGCAGTATTTT. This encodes CASSLASGGFTDTQYF.

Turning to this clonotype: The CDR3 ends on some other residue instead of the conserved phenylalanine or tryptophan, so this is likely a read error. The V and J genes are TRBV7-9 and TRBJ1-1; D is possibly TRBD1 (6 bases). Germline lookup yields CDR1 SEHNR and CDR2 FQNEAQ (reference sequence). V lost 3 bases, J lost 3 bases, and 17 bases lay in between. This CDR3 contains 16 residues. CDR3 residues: CASSLGGLLGDTEAFL. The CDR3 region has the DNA TGTGCCAGCAGCTTGGGGGGGCTTCTGGGGGACACTGAAGCTTTCCTT.

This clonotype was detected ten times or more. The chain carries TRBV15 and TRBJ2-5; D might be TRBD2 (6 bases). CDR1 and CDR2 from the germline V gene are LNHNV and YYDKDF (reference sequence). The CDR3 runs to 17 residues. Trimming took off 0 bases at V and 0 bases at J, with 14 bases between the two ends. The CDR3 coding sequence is TGTGCCACCAGCAGAGATCTTACTAGCAGGAACCAAGAGACCCAGTACTTC. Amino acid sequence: CATSRDLTSRNQETQYF.

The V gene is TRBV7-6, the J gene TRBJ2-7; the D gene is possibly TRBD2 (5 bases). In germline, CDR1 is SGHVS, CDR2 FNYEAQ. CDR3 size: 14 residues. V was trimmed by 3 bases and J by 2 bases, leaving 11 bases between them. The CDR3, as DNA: TGTGCCAGCAGCTTGCCGGGGTTACCCTACGAGCAGTACGTC. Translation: CASSLPGLPYEQYV.

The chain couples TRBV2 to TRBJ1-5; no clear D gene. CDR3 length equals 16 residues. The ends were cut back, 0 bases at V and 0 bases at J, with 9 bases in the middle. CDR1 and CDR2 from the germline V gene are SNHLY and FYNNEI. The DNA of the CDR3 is TGTGCCAGCAGTGAAGCGTTACAGTATAGCAATCAGCCCCAGCATTTT. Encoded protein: CASSEALQYSNQPQHF.

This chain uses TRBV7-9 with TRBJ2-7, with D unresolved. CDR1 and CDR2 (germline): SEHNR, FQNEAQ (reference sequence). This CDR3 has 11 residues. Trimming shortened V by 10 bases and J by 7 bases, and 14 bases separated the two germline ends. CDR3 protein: CAIGPPPEQYF. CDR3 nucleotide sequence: TGTGCCATCGGTCCCCCCCCGGAGCAGTACTTC.

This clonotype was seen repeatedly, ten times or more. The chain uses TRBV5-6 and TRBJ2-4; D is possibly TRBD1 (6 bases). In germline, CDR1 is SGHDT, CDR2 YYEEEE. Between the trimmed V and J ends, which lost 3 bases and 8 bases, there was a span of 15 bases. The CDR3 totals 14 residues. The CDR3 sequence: CASSWAGTLDIQYF. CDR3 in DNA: TGTGCCAGCAGCTGGGCAGGGACACTGGACATTCAGTACTTC.

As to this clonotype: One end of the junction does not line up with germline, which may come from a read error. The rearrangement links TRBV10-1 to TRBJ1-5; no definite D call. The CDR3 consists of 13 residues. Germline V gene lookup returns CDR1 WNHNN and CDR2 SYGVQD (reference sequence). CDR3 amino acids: CASKTGGRHEQHF. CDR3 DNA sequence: TGTGCCAGCAAGACGGGAGGGCGTCATGAGCAGCATTTT.

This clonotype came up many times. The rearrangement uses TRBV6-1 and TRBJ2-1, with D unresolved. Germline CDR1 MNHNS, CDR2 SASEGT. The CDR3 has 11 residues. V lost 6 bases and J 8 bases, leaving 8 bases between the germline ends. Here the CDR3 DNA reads TGTGCCAGCAGATCCCGGGATGAGCAGTTCTTC. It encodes CASRSRDEQFF.

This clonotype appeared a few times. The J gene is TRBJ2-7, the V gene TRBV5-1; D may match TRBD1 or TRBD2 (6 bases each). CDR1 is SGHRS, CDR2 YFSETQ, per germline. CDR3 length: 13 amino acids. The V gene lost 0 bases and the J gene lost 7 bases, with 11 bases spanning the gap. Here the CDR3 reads CASSLEGGMEQYF. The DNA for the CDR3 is TGCGCCAGCAGCTTGGAGGGGGGCATGGAGCAGTACTTC. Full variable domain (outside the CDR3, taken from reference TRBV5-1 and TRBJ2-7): KAGVTQTPRYLIKTRGQQVTLSCSPISGHRSVSWYQQTPGQGLQFLFEYFSETQRNKGNFPGRFSGRQFSNSRSEMNVSTLELGDSALYLCASSLEGGMEQYFGPGTRLTVT.

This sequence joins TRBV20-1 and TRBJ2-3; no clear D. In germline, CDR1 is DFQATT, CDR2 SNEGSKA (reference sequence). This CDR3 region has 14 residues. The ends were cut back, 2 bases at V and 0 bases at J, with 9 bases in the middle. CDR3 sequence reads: CSARSGPSTDTQYF. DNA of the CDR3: TGCAGTGCTAGATCAGGCCCTAGCACAGATACGCAGTATTTT.

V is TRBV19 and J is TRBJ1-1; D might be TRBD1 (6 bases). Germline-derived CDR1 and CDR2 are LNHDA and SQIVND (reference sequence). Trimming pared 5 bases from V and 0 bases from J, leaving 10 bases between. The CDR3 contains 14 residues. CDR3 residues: CASSFGTLNTEAFF. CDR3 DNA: TGTGCCAGTAGTTTCGGGACATTGAACACTGAAGCTTTCTTT. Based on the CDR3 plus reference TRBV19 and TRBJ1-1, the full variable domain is DGGITQSPKYLFRKEGQNVTLSCEQNLNHDAMYWYRQDPGQGLRLIYYSQIVNDFQKGDIAEGYSVSREKKESFPLTVTSAQKNPTAFYLCASSFGTLNTEAFFGQGTRLTVV.

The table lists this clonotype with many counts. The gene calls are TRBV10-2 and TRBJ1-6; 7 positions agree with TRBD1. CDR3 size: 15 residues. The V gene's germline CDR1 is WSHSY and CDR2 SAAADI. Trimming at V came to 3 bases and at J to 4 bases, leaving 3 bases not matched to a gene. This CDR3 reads CASSDQGEYNSPLHF. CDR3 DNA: TGCGCCAGCAGTGATCAGGGGGAATATAATTCACCCCTCCACTTT.

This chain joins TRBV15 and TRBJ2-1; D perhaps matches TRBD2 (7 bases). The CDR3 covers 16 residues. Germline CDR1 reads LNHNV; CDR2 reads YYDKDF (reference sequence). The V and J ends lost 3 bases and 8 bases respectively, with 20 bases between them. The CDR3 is CATSSVGGGARDEQFF. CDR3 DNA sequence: TGTGCCACCAGCAGCGTAGGTGGGGGGGCAAGGGATGAGCAGTTCTTC.

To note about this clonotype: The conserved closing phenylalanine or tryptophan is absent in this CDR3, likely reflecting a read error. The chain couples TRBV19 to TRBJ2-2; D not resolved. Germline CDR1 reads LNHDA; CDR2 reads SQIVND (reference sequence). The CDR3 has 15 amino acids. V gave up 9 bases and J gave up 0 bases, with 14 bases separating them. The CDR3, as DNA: TGTGCCAGCCTGCCGGCCACCTCGAACACCGGGGAGCTGTTTCTT. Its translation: CASLPATSNTGELFL.

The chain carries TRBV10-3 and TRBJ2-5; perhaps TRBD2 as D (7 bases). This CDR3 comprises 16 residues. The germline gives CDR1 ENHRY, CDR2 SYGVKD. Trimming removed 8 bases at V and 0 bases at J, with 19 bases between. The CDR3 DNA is TGTGCCATCGGGATAAGGTGGGGGGGCGACCAAGAGACCCAGTACTTC. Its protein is CAIGIRWGGDQETQYF.

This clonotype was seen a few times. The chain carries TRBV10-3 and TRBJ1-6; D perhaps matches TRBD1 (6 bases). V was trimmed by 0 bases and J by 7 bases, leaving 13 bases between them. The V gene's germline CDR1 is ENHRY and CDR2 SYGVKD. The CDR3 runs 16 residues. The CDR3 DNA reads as TGTGCCATCAGTGAGTCGATGGGGGCGCGGAATTCACCCCTCCACTTT. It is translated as CAISESMGARNSPLHF.

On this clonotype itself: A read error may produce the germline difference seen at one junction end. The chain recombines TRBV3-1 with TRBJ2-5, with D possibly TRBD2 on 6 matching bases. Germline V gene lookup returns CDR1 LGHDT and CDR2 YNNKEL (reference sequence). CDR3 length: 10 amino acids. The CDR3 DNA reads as TGTGCCAGCAGTCCGACCGGTGGGAGGTTC. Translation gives CASSPTGGRF.

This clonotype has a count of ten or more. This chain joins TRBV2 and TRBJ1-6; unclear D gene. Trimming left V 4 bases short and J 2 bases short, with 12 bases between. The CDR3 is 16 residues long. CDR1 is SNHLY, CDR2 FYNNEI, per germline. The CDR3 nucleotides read TGTGCCAGCAGTGTTTCCCCCGAGACCTATAATTCACCCCTCCACTTT. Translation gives CASSVSPETYNSPLHF. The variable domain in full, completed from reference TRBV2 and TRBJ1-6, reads EPEVTQTPSHQVTQMGQEVILRCVPISNHLYFYWYRQILGQKVEFLVSFYNNEISEKSEIFDDQFSVERPDGSNFTLKIRSTKLEDSAMYFCASSVSPETYNSPLHFGNGTRLTVT.

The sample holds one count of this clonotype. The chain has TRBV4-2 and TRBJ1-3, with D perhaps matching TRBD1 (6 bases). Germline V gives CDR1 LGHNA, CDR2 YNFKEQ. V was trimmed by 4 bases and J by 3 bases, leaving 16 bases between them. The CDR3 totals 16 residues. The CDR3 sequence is CASSPRAGGGGNTIYF. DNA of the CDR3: TGTGCCAGCAGCCCCAGGGCGGGGGGCGGTGGAAACACCATATATTTT.

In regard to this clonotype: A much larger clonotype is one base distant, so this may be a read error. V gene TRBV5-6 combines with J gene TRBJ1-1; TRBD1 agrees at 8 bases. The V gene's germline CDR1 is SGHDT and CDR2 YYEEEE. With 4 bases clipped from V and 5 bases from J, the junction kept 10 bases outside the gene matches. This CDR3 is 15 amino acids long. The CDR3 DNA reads TGTGCCAGCAGCATTATGGGGACAGGCGGGACTGAAGCTTTCTTT. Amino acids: CASSIMGTGGTEAFF. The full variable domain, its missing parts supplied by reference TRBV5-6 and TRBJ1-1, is DAGVTQSPTHLIKTRGQQVTLRCSPKSGHDTVSWYQQALGQGPQFIFQYYEEEERQRGNFPDRFSGHQFPNYSSELNVNALLLGDSALYLCASSIMGTGGTEAFFGQGTRLTVV.

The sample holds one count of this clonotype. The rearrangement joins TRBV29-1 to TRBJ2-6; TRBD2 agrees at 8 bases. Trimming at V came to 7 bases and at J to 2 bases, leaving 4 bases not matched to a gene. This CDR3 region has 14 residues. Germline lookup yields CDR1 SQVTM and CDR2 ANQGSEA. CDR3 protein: CSAFGGAGANVLTF. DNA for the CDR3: TGCAGCGCCTTCGGGGGGGCTGGGGCCAACGTCCTGACTTTC.

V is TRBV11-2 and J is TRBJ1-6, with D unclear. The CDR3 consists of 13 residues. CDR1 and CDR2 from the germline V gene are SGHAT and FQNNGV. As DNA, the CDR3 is TGTGCAGGAAGGAGCTCCTATAATTCACCCCTCCACTTT. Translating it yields CAGRSSYNSPLHF.

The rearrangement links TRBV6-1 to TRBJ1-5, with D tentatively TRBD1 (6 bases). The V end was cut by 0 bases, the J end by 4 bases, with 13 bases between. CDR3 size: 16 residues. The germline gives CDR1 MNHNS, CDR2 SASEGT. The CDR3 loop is CASSEAPGEGNQPQHF. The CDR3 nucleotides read TGTGCCAGCAGTGAAGCTCCAGGGGAGGGGAATCAGCCCCAGCATTTT.